The next 10 T cell receptor beta chains were all read from a single sample in a study of T cells in Graves' hyperthyroidism and ophthalmopathy. Using RNA transcripts as the source, TCR beta CDR3 regions were amplified. The primer set for the first-round RT-PCR of the TCR CDR3 was HTBI. TCRdb re-analysed the multiplex PCR reads in MiXCR, keeping a single row per CDR3 protein. The table records over 400,000 distinct CDR3 sequences, 20% to 25% of them present only once. Specimen: blood. These receptors were taken from a woman between 65 and 79 years old with Graves' ophthalmopathy.

The CDR3 bases are TGTGCCATCAGTGATAACGGACAGGCCCCAGGTTCACCCCTCCACTTT. Protein product: CAISDNGQAPGSPLHF. This chain connects TRBV10-3 to TRBJ1-6; 7 bases are a match to TRBD1. The CDR3 loop spans 16 amino acids. The V gene's germline CDR1 is ENHRY and CDR2 SYGVKD. J lost 9 bases, V lost 3 bases, and 11 bases had no gene match.

The genes are TRBV6-2 or TRBV6-3 and TRBJ2-4; D may be TRBD1 (5 bases). The CDR3 has 15 amino acids. Germline CDR1 is MNHEY and CDR2 is SVGEGT. Trimming removed 6 bases at V and 1 base at J, with 13 bases between. CDR3 in DNA: TGTGCCAGCAGAACAGGTCTTCTGGCCAAAAACATTCAGTACTTC. It is translated as CASRTGLLAKNIQYF.

The V gene is TRBV9, the J gene TRBJ2-7; 7 nucleotides agree with TRBD2. The germline V gene has CDR1 SGDLS and CDR2 YYNGEE. The junction had 4 bases not matched to a gene; V was cut back by 5 bases and J by 2 bases. This CDR3 spans 13 amino acids. The CDR3 nucleotides read TGTGCCAGCAGTAGCGGGTCCACCTACGAGCAGTACTTC. Translating it yields CASSSGSTYEQYF. Full variable domain (rest looked up from reference TRBV9 and TRBJ2-7): DSGVTQTPKHLITATGQRVTLRCSPRSGDLSVYWYQQSLDQGLQFLIQYYNGEERAKGNILERFSAQQFPDLHSELNLSSLELGDSALYFCASSSGSTYEQYFGPGTRLTVT.

V and J are TRBV20-1 and TRBJ2-2; 9 bases match TRBD1. The germline gives CDR1 DFQATT, CDR2 SNEGSKA (reference sequence). Germline trimming cut 2 bases from V and 6 bases from J; bases unmatched to any gene: 7. The CDR3 contains 15 residues. The CDR3 sequence is CSARSRDRESGELFF. The DNA of the CDR3 is TGCAGTGCTAGATCCCGGGACAGGGAATCCGGGGAGCTGTTTTTT.

With regard to this clonotype: The junction differs from germline at one of its ends, possibly a read error. The gene calls are TRBV9 and TRBJ2-7, with TRBD2 matching 7 bases. The CDR3 has 15 amino acids. Germline CDR1 reads SGDLS; CDR2 reads YYNGEE. The CDR3 spells CAGSVGWEGGSEQYF. The CDR3 DNA reads as TGTGCCGGCAGCGTAGGTTGGGAGGGAGGGTCCGAGCAGTACTTC. Full variable domain (missing parts from reference TRBV9 and TRBJ2-7): DSGVTQTPKHLITATGQRVTLRCSPRSGDLSVYWYQQSLDQGLQFLIQYYNGEERAKGNILERFSAQQFPDLHSELNLSSLELGDSALYFCAGSVGWEGGSEQYFGPGTRLTVT.

The chain carries TRBV20-1 and TRBJ2-3, with 9 bases identical to TRBD2. Germline V gene data show CDR1 as DFQATT and CDR2 as SNEGSKA (reference sequence). The CDR3 is made up of 15 amino acids. Trimming cost V 4 bases and J 1 base; bases outside gene matches: 6. As DNA, the CDR3 is TGCAGTGCTATCATAGCGGGAGTACGCACAGATACGCAGTATTTT. Protein sequence: CSAIIAGVRTDTQYF.

This clonotype was detected ten times or more. This chain joins TRBV29-1 and TRBJ2-7; 10 nucleotides line up with TRBD2. V lost 1 base to trimming and J lost 2 bases; unmatched junction nucleotides: 2. From germline, CDR1 is SQVTM and CDR2 ANQGSEA. The CDR3 is 14 amino acids. The CDR3 region is CSVEGTSGAYEQYF. DNA of the CDR3: TGCAGCGTTGAAGGGACTAGCGGCGCCTACGAGCAGTACTTC.

The rearrangement links TRBV3-1 to TRBJ2-1, with 10 bases lining up with TRBD2. Germline assignment: CDR1 LGHDT and CDR2 YNNKEL (reference sequence). V was pared by 4 bases and J by 3 bases, with 6 bases of the junction left unmatched. The CDR3 covers 16 residues. CDR3 loop: CASSPFPSGGYNEQFF. The CDR3 DNA sequence: TGTGCCAGCAGCCCATTTCCTAGCGGGGGCTACAATGAGCAGTTCTTC.

Ten or more counts support this clonotype. The rearrangement joins TRBV12-3 or TRBV12-4 to TRBJ2-1, with TRBD2 matching 10 bases. The CDR3 has 15 amino acids. Unmatched junction bases numbered 11, after V lost 6 bases and J lost 9 bases. This CDR3 is CASRGASGSIGEQFF. In nucleotides, the CDR3 is TGTGCCAGCAGGGGGGCTAGCGGGAGTATCGGTGAGCAGTTCTTC.

The chain couples TRBV7-9 to TRBJ2-7; 8 bases match TRBD2. The V segment lost 10 bases and the J segment 6 bases; nucleotides outside the gene matches: 11. The V gene's germline CDR1 is SEHNR and CDR2 FQNEAQ (reference sequence). This CDR3 comprises 13 residues. The CDR3: CATPGLVLGEQYF. The CDR3 bases are TGTGCCACCCCGGGACTAGTATTGGGCGAGCAGTACTTC.